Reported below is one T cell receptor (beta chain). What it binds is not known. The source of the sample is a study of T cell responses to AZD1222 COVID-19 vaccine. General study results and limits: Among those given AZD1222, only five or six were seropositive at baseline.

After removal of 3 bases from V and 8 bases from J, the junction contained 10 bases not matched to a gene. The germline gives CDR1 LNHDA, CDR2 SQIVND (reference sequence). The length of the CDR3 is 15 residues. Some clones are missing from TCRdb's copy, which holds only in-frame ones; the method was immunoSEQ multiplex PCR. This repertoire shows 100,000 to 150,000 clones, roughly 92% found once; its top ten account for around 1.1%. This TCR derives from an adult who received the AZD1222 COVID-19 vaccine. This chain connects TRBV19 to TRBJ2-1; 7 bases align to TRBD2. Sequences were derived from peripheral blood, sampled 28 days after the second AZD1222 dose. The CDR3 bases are TGTGCCAGTAGTATTCGCGCGGGAGTAATGGATGAGCAGTTCTTC. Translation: CASSIRAGVMDEQFF.